These 24 T cell receptor beta chains were sequenced from one sample in a study of T cells in Graves' hyperthyroidism and ophthalmopathy. TCR beta CDR3 regions were amplified from RNA transcripts. Researchers ran a first-round RT-PCR on the TCR CDR3 using the HTBI primer set. TCRdb re-called the multiplex PCR reads through MiXCR, storing one row per CDR3 protein. The table shows about 290,000 distinct CDR3 sequences, with 10% to 15% occurring only once. The sequenced sample was blood. The receptor source for this set is a woman under 40 with Graves' hyperthyroidism that later progressed to Graves' ophthalmopathy.

This clonotype has just a few counts. The chain combines TRBV4-1 with TRBJ1-2, with TRBD1 matching 8 bases. The CDR3 is made up of 14 amino acids. Trimming cost V 3 bases and J 8 bases; bases outside gene matches: 8. Germline V gene sequence: CDR1 MGHRA, CDR2 YSYEKL. In nucleotides, the CDR3 is TGCGCCAGCAGCCAGATGGACAGGGTGGAAGGCTACACCTTC. It encodes CASSQMDRVEGYTF.

Many counts were recorded for this clonotype. The chain joins TRBV28 to TRBJ1-3; unclear D gene. The V end lost 6 bases, the J end lost 4 bases, and 7 bases lay between the germline ends. Germline V gene sequence: CDR1 MDHEN, CDR2 SYDVKM. The CDR3 is 12 residues long. CDR3 sequence (DNA): TGTGCCAGCAGCGATCCAGGAAACACCATATATTTT. This gives the protein CASSDPGNTIYF.

This clonotype has a count of ten or more. The chain combines TRBV29-1 with TRBJ2-3; D is possibly TRBD1 (5 bases). V lost 6 bases and J lost 10, with 17 bases in between. The length of the CDR3 is 12 residues. Germline-derived CDR1 and CDR2 are SQVTM and ANQGSEA. CDR3 sequence (DNA): TGCAGCGTCGATCCTCAGACAGTAGCGCAGTATTTT. As protein: CSVDPQTVAQYF.

This chain connects TRBV20-1 to TRBJ2-2, with 9 bases fitting TRBD1. Germline values: CDR1 DFQATT, CDR2 SNEGSKA (reference sequence). The CDR3 consists of 15 residues. Germline trimming cut 3 bases from V and 3 bases from J; bases unmatched to any gene: 5. The CDR3 DNA reads TGCAGTGCTAGGGGGGACAGGGTGGACACCGGGGAGCTGTTTTTT. Amino acids: CSARGDRVDTGELFF.

V is TRBV5-1 and J is TRBJ2-1; 8 bases are shared with TRBD2. CDR1 is SGHRS and CDR2 is YFSETQ in the germline V gene. The CDR3 runs 14 residues. Losses at the gene ends were 3 bases for V and 7 bases for J; bases not matched to a gene: 6. CDR3 coding DNA: TGCGCCAGCAGCTCGGGAGGGGTCTTAAATGAGCAGTTCTTC. Translating gives CASSSGGVLNEQFF.

V gene TRBV7-2 combines with J gene TRBJ1-5; D is perhaps TRBD1 (6 bases). The CDR3 is 16 amino acids. Deletions cut 2 bases from V and 4 bases from J, with 15 bases between. In germline, CDR1 is SGHTA, CDR2 FQGNSA. CDR3: CASSLLPGHRNQPQHF. The CDR3 DNA reads TGTGCCAGCAGCTTACTCCCGGGACATCGGAATCAGCCCCAGCATTTT.

V is TRBV4-1 and J is TRBJ1-5; D ambiguous. The CDR3 sequence is 13 residues long. The germline V gene has CDR1 MGHRA and CDR2 YSYEKL. The V gene lost 1 base and the J gene lost 9 bases, with 10 bases spanning the gap. CDR3 region: CASSQAEGRPQHF. The DNA for the CDR3 is TGCGCCAGCAGCCAAGCCGAAGGTAGGCCCCAGCATTTT.

This clonotype was counted ten times or more. Here the CDR3 DNA reads TGTGCCAGCAGCCCCATTTACTCTGGGGCCAACGTCCTGACTTTC. Translation: CASSPIYSGANVLTF. The J gene is TRBJ2-6, the V gene TRBV12-3 or TRBV12-4; D call uncertain. The V gene lost 6 bases and the J gene lost 0 bases, with 9 bases spanning the gap. CDR3 length: 15 amino acids.

As concerns this clonotype: A much larger clone differs from this one at a single base, so this may be a read error. The gene calls are TRBV27 and TRBJ2-7; D is unclear. Trimming cost V 6 bases and J 2 bases, with 14 bases left between them. The CDR3 is 14 amino acids. Germline assignment: CDR1 MNHEY and CDR2 SMNVEV (reference sequence). The CDR3 sequence: CASSDPFNPYEQYF. DNA for the CDR3: TGTGCCAGCAGCGACCCATTTAATCCCTACGAGCAGTACTTC.

This clonotype has a handful of counts. A clone one base away is much larger, so this may be a read error. The gene calls are TRBV7-2 and TRBJ2-7; D is unclear. The CDR3 runs to 17 residues. The V and J ends lost 2 bases and 6 bases respectively, with 23 bases between them. Germline CDR1 is SGHTA and CDR2 is FQGNSA. CDR3 protein: CASSLTQEGLGVSEQYF. CDR3 sequence (DNA): TGTGCCAGCAGCTTAACTCAGGAAGGCCTCGGCGTGAGCGAGCAGTACTTC.

This clonotype was counted ten times or more. The chain is built from TRBV20-1 and TRBJ1-1, with TRBD1 identical over 9 bases. The CDR3 consists of 12 residues. The germline V gene has CDR1 DFQATT and CDR2 SNEGSKA (reference sequence). V lost 6 bases and J lost 6; bases outside the gene matches: 5. The CDR3, as DNA: TGCAGTGCCTGTGGGACAGGGCCTGAAGCTTTCTTT. Its protein product is CSACGTGPEAFF.

This clonotype was seen only a few times. The chain combines TRBV6-5 with TRBJ2-1; D remains ambiguous. The germline CDR1 and CDR2 sequences are MNHEY and SVGAGI. Trimming removed 2 bases from V and 6 bases from J, with 8 bases in between. The CDR3 has 13 amino acids. In nucleotides, the CDR3 is TGTGCCAGCAGTTACGGCTCGGCCAATGAGCAGTTCTTC. Translation gives CASSYGSANEQFF.

Many counts were recorded for this clonotype. The rearrangement joins TRBV7-2 to TRBJ2-7; 11 positions match TRBD1. The CDR3 runs to 15 residues. J gave up 2 bases and V 5 bases, and 5 bases lay outside the gene matches. Germline V lookup: CDR1 SGHTA, CDR2 FQGNSA. The CDR3 nucleotides read TGTGCCAGCAGCCGGGGACAGGGGGAGACCTACGAGCAGTACTTC. Encoded protein: CASSRGQGETYEQYF.

This clonotype was recorded many times. V usage is TRBV6-1 and J usage is TRBJ2-5; D is undetermined. Germline CDR1 MNHNS, CDR2 SASEGT. V was shortened by 6 bases and J by 5 bases, with 13 bases between the two germline ends. The CDR3 has 13 amino acids. CDR3 region: CASRVNVGETQYF. The DNA of the CDR3 is TGTGCCAGCAGAGTCAATGTAGGGGAGACCCAGTACTTC.

Many counts were recorded for this clonotype. CDR3 bases: TGTGCCAGCAGCGTGTCATCTCTAGCGGGTCCCGACTTAAGCTCCTACAATGAGCAGTTCTTC. This sequence encodes CASSVSSLAGPDLSSYNEQFF. The rearrangement uses TRBV9 and TRBJ2-1; 8 nucleotides line up with TRBD2. Per the germline V gene, CDR1 is SGDLS and CDR2 is YYNGEE. The CDR3 loop spans 21 amino acids. V was clipped by 2 bases and J by 0 bases; unmatched bases: 19.

In this sample, this clonotype turned up many times. The chain uses TRBV5-5 and TRBJ2-5, with D unclear. This CDR3 is 11 amino acids long. V dropped 1 base and J dropped 5 bases, with 3 bases sitting between them. Germline CDR1 reads SGHKS; CDR2 reads YYEKEE (reference sequence). CDR3 protein: CASSLIETQYF. CDR3 nucleotides: TGTGCCAGCAGCTTGATTGAGACCCAGTACTTC.

The table lists this clonotype with many counts. The chain employs TRBV7-8 and TRBJ2-7; possibly TRBD2 for D (5 bases). The CDR3 extends over 14 amino acids. V was cut by 5 bases and J by 3 bases, with 14 bases left in between. Germline CDR1 is SGHVS and CDR2 is FQNEAQ. The CDR3 protein is CASSVTRLYYEQYF. The CDR3 DNA reads TGTGCCAGCAGCGTTACTAGGTTATACTACGAGCAGTACTTC.

This clonotype was recorded many times. The J gene is TRBJ1-5, the V gene TRBV28; D remains unclear. Germline CDR1 reads MDHEN; CDR2 reads SYDVKM. The CDR3 has 14 amino acids. V was clipped by 6 bases and J by 1 base, with 10 bases between them. CDR3 bases: TGTGCCAGCAGGCGGACGTTGAGCAATCAGCCCCAGCATTTT. It encodes CASRRTLSNQPQHF.

For this clonotype: An end of the junction differs from the germline gene, which may be a read error. The chain couples TRBV5-1 to TRBJ2-7, with 13 positions matching TRBD2. CDR1 SGHRS and CDR2 YFSETQ come from the germline V gene. The CDR3 contains 16 residues. CDR3 bases: TGTGCCAGCAGCAGCGGACTAGCGGGAGTTGAATACGAGCAGTACTTC. It encodes CASSSGLAGVEYEQYF.

Ten or more counts support this clonotype. Here the CDR3 DNA reads TGCAGTGCTAGAGATCCAGGGGGGAACACTGAAGCTTTCTTT. Translated: CSARDPGGNTEAFF. The chain links TRBV20-1 to TRBJ1-1; 7 bases agree with TRBD1. V gave up 0 bases and J gave up 1 base; unmatched junction bases: 2. Germline lookup yields CDR1 DFQATT and CDR2 SNEGSKA (reference sequence). The CDR3 extends over 14 amino acids.

This clonotype appeared many times. J is TRBJ2-7 and V is TRBV12-3 or TRBV12-4; 8 nucleotides agree with TRBD2. With 7 bases clipped from V and 1 base from J, the junction kept 6 bases outside the gene matches. CDR3 length equals 14 residues. The CDR3 coding sequence is TGTGCCAGCACCGGGGGACTAGAATCCTACGAGCAGTACTTC. Translation gives CASTGGLESYEQYF.

This clonotype came up many times. The chain is built from TRBV11-3 and TRBJ2-1, with D hard to call. The CDR3 has 12 residues. Germline V gives CDR1 SGHNT, CDR2 YENEEA. Deletions cut 1 base from V and 10 bases from J, with 8 bases between. The CDR3 region is CASSLGLQEQFF. The CDR3 region has the DNA TGTGCCAGCAGCTTAGGTCTTCAAGAGCAGTTCTTC.

V and J are TRBV6-1 and TRBJ2-3; tentatively, D is TRBD1 (5 bases). Per germline, CDR1 MNHNS and CDR2 SASEGT. The CDR3 is made up of 15 amino acids. Trimming shortened V by 6 bases and J by 0 bases, and 13 bases separated the two germline ends. The CDR3 bases are TGTGCCAGCAGGAAGTCAGGGTTTAGCACAGATACGCAGTATTTT. Translated: CASRKSGFSTDTQYF.

The genes are TRBV3-1 and TRBJ1-3; D ambiguous. The germline V gene encodes CDR1 LGHDT and CDR2 YNNKEL (reference sequence). The CDR3 covers 11 residues. Trimming left V 1 base short and J 8 bases short, with 3 bases between. CDR3 sequence reads: CASSQGDTIYF. In nucleotides, the CDR3 is TGTGCCAGCAGCCAAGGAGACACCATATATTTT.